The clone carrying this T cell receptor (beta chain) appeared once. This table comes from immunoSEQ multiplex PCR, and its TCRdb copy is limited to in-frame clones, with some not included. The data contain tens of thousands of clones, around 80% of them singletons. The data belong to a study of blood T cell repertoires in COVID-19. CDR3 length: 15 amino acids. V shed 7 bases, J shed 4 bases, and the junction held 7 bases outside the gene matches. Germline assignment: CDR1 SNHLY and CDR2 FYNNEI. This clonotype was obtained from a man aged 60-69 years with acute or convalescent COVID-19. The chain links TRBV2 to TRBJ2-3; TRBD2 agrees at 11 bases. Sample: peripheral blood. Here the CDR3 reads CASTLAGGIPDTQYF. CDR3 DNA sequence: TGTGCCAGCACTCTAGCGGGGGGAATACCAGATACGCAGTATTTT.